The rows below give T cell receptor beta chains drawn from one sample of a study of OX40 agonist ivuxolimab in advanced cancers. The repertoire was sequenced with immunoSEQ multiplex PCR; TCRdb's copy has only in-frame clones and lacks some. Among about 20,000 clones, around 90% were seen once, and the ten largest hold roughly 58%. The source was CD4+ or CD8+ T cells sorted from blood, collected in a trial of the OX40 agonist ivuxolimab. The source of these receptors is an adult with an advanced solid tumor such as melanoma, head and neck, liver or kidney cancer. Each CDR3 is given without its conserved first and last residue.

length: 12; J: TRBJ2-2; V: TRBV27; CDR3: ASSLGQGTGELF
length: 15; J: TRBJ1-2; V: TRBV5-4; CDR3: ASSLAPPTKGASGYT
length: 13; J: TRBJ2-7; V: TRBV4-1; CDR3: ASSQTGDLEPEQY
length: 13; J: TRBJ1-4; V: TRBV10-2; CDR3: ASSESWKWAEKLF
length: 11; J: TRBJ1-1; V: TRBV30; CDR3: AWGWTVNTEAF
length: 17; J: TRBJ2-1; V: TRBV7-9; CDR3: ASSSRLDQRGSSYNEQF
length: 11; J: TRBJ1-2; V: TRBV7-9; CDR3: ASSLASSYGYT
length: 20; J: TRBJ2-7; V: TRBV13; CDR3: ASSSIKGPQVDPSGGAYEQY
length: 13; J: TRBJ2-1; V: TRBV2; CDR3: ASSEMAGYYNEQF
length: 14; J: TRBJ2-3; V: TRBV7-2; CDR3: ASSKGTGRTSDTQY
length: 12; J: TRBJ1-2; V: TRBV28; CDR3: ASSLWTENYGYT
length: 13; J: TRBJ2-7; V: TRBV7-9; CDR3: ASSPPRTVLSEQY
length: 14; J: TRBJ2-3; V: TRBV2; CDR3: ASSPHASADTDTQY
length: 13; J: TRBJ2-3; V: TRBV19; CDR3: ASSIVGSSTDTQY
length: 11; J: TRBJ1-2; V: TRBV30; CDR3: AWSDGAKGGYT
length: 13; J: TRBJ2-7; V: TRBV4-1; CDR3: ASSRDRLPAYEQY
length: 14; J: TRBJ1-1; V: TRBV7-9; CDR3: ASSLVVGQGNTEAF
length: 13; J: TRBJ1-5; V: TRBV4-1; CDR3: ASSQAGGGNQPQH
length: 16; J: TRBJ2-3; V: TRBV15; CDR3: ATSRDYWVDRGADTQY
length: 12; J: TRBJ1-3; V: TRBV11-2; CDR3: ASSLVGAGDTIY
length: 15; J: TRBJ1-4; V: TRBV6-1; CDR3: ASSESVNWRKNEKLF
length: 13; J: TRBJ1-6; V: TRBV6-5; CDR3: ATTGGRDYNSPLH
length: 12; J: TRBJ2-5; V: TRBV6-6; CDR3: ASSYEQTQETQY
length: 12; J: TRBJ2-7; V: TRBV7-9; CDR3: ASSVAGERYEQY
length: 13; J: TRBJ2-3; V: TRBV6-1; CDR3: ASSEIDSSTDTQY
length: 16; J: TRBJ1-6; V: TRBV27; CDR3: ASSLRAGISTYNSPLH
length: 11; J: TRBJ2-1; V: TRBV15; CDR3: ATSSHVVEEQF
length: 9; J: TRBJ2-7; V: TRBV6-5; CDR3: ASGTDYEQY
length: 12; J: TRBJ2-7; V: TRBV5-8; CDR3: ASSETTGTHEQY
length: 16; J: TRBJ2-1; V: TRBV7-7; CDR3: ASSPNTADPTTYNEQF
length: 13; J: TRBJ1-1; V: TRBV13; CDR3: ASSSQELMNTEAF
length: 12; J: TRBJ2-7; V: TRBV4-1; CDR3: ASSQGVYAYEQY
length: 13; J: TRBJ1-1; V: TRBV4-1; CDR3: ASSLYGTANTEAF
length: 14; J: TRBJ1-2; V: TRBV27; CDR3: ASSSRRTFKNYGYT
length: 11; J: TRBJ1-4; V: TRBV5-4; CDR3: ASSFAGGEKLF
length: 14; J: TRBJ1-4; V: TRBV2; CDR3: ASSGLGGATNEKLF
length: 15; J: TRBJ2-7; V: TRBV19; CDR3: ASRLALPGQGTYEQY
length: 15; J: TRBJ2-3; V: TRBV9; CDR3: ASSPPRGRIGTDTQY
length: 11; J: TRBJ2-2; V: TRBV21-1; CDR3: ASSKMGTGELF
length: 10; J: TRBJ2-7; V: TRBV2; CDR3: ASSESTYEQY
length: 16; J: TRBJ2-2; V: TRBV19; CDR3: ASSPSGLQGASTGELF
length: 11; J: TRBJ2-7; V: TRBV2; CDR3: ASRLGSLSEQY
length: 13; J: TRBJ2-7; V: TRBV4-1; CDR3: ASSQRQGPYDEQY
length: 10; J: TRBJ1-4; V: TRBV6-5; CDR3: ASRGEDEKLF
length: 12; J: TRBJ2-7; V: TRBV6-5; CDR3: ASSPGTTTYEQY
length: 18; J: TRBJ1-5; V: TRBV19; CDR3: ASSIARWRERIMGNQPQH
length: 11; J: TRBJ1-5; V: TRBV4-1; CDR3: ASSQDLYQPQH
length: 16; J: TRBJ2-7; V: TRBV5-5; CDR3: ASSSPISTGPFPYEQY
length: 12; J: TRBJ2-3; V: TRBV5-4; CDR3: ASSLVGVPDTQY
length: 11; J: -; V: TRBV27; CDR3: ASSFRASYEQY
length: 15; J: TRBJ2-5; V: TRBV4-1; CDR3: ASSQDALGWGQETQY
length: 14; J: TRBJ1-2; V: TRBV30; CDR3: AWSTGQGPFLGGYT